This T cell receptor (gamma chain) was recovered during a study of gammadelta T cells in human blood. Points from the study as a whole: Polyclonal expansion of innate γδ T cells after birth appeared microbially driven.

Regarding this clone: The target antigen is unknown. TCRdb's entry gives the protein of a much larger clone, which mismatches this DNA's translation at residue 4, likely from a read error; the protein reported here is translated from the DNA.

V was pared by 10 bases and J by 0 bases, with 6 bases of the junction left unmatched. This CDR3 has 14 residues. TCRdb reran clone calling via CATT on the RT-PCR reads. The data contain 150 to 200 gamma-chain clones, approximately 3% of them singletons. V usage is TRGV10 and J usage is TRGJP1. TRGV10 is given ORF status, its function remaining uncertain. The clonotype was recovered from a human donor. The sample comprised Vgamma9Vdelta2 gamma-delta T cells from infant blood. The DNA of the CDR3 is TGTGCTGCGTTGGCCTATACCACTGGTTGGTTCAAGATATTT. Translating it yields CAALAYTTGWFKIF.